Listed here are 17 T cell receptor beta chains from one sample, sequenced in a study of post-analysis software for immune sequencing data. What these receptors recognize is not known. Points from the study as a whole: Controls showed lower frequencies than patients for roughly 5 TRBV segments, and TRBV5-6, TRBV5-1 and TRBV20-1 were among these.

Unique molecular identifiers tagged the TCR beta cDNA libraries. A single record per CDR3 protein comes from TCRdb applying MiXCR to the PCR reads. The repertoire holds hundreds of thousands of distinct CDR3 sequences, with roughly 36% as singletons. Specimen: blood. The source is a girl under 18 with multiple sclerosis.

This clonotype showed up just a few times. The chain links TRBV29-1 to TRBJ2-1; 8 bases map to TRBD2. The V gene's germline CDR1 is SQVTM and CDR2 ANQGSEA. CDR3 length: 18 residues. After removal of 2 bases from V and 4 bases from J, the junction contained 16 bases not matched to a gene. The CDR3 spells CSVESGGSEGMSYNEQFF. Here the CDR3 DNA reads TGCAGCGTTGAATCGGGGGGGTCGGAAGGGATGTCGTACAATGAGCAGTTCTTC.

This clonotype has a count of ten or more. This chain connects TRBV7-2 to TRBJ1-2, with D perhaps matching TRBD1 (5 bases). V was clipped by 5 bases and J by 2 bases, with 15 bases between them. The CDR3 consists of 15 residues. Germline values: CDR1 SGHTA, CDR2 FQGNSA. The CDR3 nucleotides are TGTGCCAGCAGCCCCCGGACACGGGCGAACTATGGCTACACCTTC. Translated: CASSPRTRANYGYTF.

In its sample, this clonotype was seen a few times. The V call is TRBV3-1, the J call TRBJ1-2; TRBD1 agrees at 7 bases. The CDR3 extends over 15 amino acids. V was clipped by 4 bases and J by 4 bases; unmatched bases: 9. Germline V gene lookup returns CDR1 LGHDT and CDR2 YNNKEL (reference sequence). This chain's CDR3 is CASSRDRERGYGYTF. CDR3 DNA: TGTGCCAGCAGCCGTGACAGGGAGCGGGGCTATGGCTACACCTTC.

The chain employs TRBV12-3 or TRBV12-4 and TRBJ1-3; D is ambiguous. V was shortened by 3 bases and J by 1 base, with 1 base between the two germline ends. The length of the CDR3 is 12 residues. The DNA of the CDR3 is TGTGCCAGCAGTTTTTCTGGAAACACCATATATTTT. Protein product: CASSFSGNTIYF.

The table lists this clonotype with a few counts. The chain links TRBV28 to TRBJ2-4, with D perhaps TRBD1 or TRBD2 (7 bases each). Germline values: CDR1 MDHEN, CDR2 SYDVKM. V lost 7 bases and J lost 7, with 14 bases in between. CDR3 size: 13 residues. The CDR3 nucleotides are TGTGCCAGCAAGTCAGGGGGAGGGAACATTCAGTACTTC. Amino acids: CASKSGGGNIQYF.

The rearrangement links TRBV6-1 to TRBJ2-1, with TRBD2 identical over 7 bases. The CDR3 is 10 amino acids. Germline V gene data show CDR1 as MNHNS and CDR2 as SASEGT. V dropped 7 bases and J dropped 13; count of bases not matched to a gene: 4. This chain's CDR3 is CASMGGTQFF. DNA for the CDR3: TGTGCCAGCATGGGGGGGACCCAGTTCTTC.

The genes are TRBV7-9 and TRBJ2-3, with no clear D. CDR1 SEHNR and CDR2 FQNEAQ come from the germline V gene (reference sequence). The CDR3 contains 10 residues. The V gene lost 7 bases and the J gene lost 2 bases, with 1 base spanning the gap. Here the CDR3 reads CASNTDTQYF. The CDR3 DNA sequence: TGTGCCAGCAACACAGATACGCAGTATTTT.

V and J are TRBV20-1 and TRBJ1-4; 10 bases align to TRBD1. Germline CDR1 and CDR2: DFQATT and SNEGSKA (reference sequence). CDR3 length: 18 amino acids. Unmatched junction bases numbered 12, after V lost 2 bases and J lost 3 bases. The CDR3 DNA reads TGCAGTGCTAGACTAGCGGGACAGGGGCGCGCCGCTAATGAAAAACTGTTTTTT. Protein product: CSARLAGQGRAANEKLFF.

The gene calls are TRBV2 and TRBJ1-5; maybe TRBD1 (5 bases). Trimming removed 6 bases from V and 7 bases from J, with 13 bases in between. CDR3 length: 13 amino acids. Germline CDR1 and CDR2: SNHLY and FYNNEI. The CDR3 loop reads CASSSDTLQPQHF. CDR3 DNA: TGTGCCAGCAGCTCGGACACTCTCCAGCCCCAGCATTTT.

In its sample, this clonotype was seen a few times. The chain links TRBV9 to TRBJ2-1; D tentatively fits TRBD1 or TRBD2 (5 bases each). V was shortened by 4 bases and J by 8 bases, with 19 bases between the two germline ends. The germline gives CDR1 SGDLS, CDR2 YYNGEE. The CDR3 length is 15 residues. DNA for the CDR3: TGTGCCAGCAGCCGATACACCGGGGCGAGGGATGAGCAGTTCTTC. Translation: CASSRYTGARDEQFF.

Comment on this clonotype: A much larger clone differs by one base, so this may be a read error. The V and J genes are TRBV5-1 and TRBJ2-5; D uncertain. The CDR3 length is 12 residues. Germline V gene data show CDR1 as SGHRS and CDR2 as YFSETQ. The CDR3 DNA reads TGCGCCGGCAGCTTGATCCAAGAGACCCAGTACTTC. This codes for CAGSLIQETQYF.

This clonotype was counted a few times. The chain uses TRBV7-9 and TRBJ2-1; TRBD1 agrees at 8 bases. The CDR3 spans 14 residues. Germline CDR1 SEHNR, CDR2 FQNEAQ (reference sequence). The J segment lost 8 bases and the V segment lost 5 bases, leaving 8 bases of the junction unmatched. The CDR3 here is CASSPWTGWHEQFF. The DNA of the CDR3 is TGTGCCAGCAGCCCCTGGACAGGGTGGCATGAGCAGTTCTTC.

This chain joins TRBV3-1 and TRBJ1-2; TRBD1 matches 8 bases. J was trimmed by 4 bases and V by 4 bases; bases with no gene match: 5. Germline V gene data show CDR1 as LGHDT and CDR2 as YNNKEL (reference sequence). The CDR3 spans 14 residues. As DNA, the CDR3 is TGTGCCAGCAGCCCTATACAGGGGGGCTATGGCTACACCTTC. Translation: CASSPIQGGYGYTF.

This clonotype has more than one count but fewer than ten. The chain has TRBV20-1 and TRBJ2-5, with D possibly being TRBD2 (6 bases). Germline V gene lookup returns CDR1 DFQATT and CDR2 SNEGSKA (reference sequence). V was cut by 5 bases and J by 3 bases, with 13 bases left in between. This CDR3 comprises 13 residues. This CDR3 reads CSAPVAGKETQYF. Here the CDR3 DNA reads TGCAGTGCTCCCGTCGCGGGAAAAGAGACCCAGTACTTC.

The J gene is TRBJ1-4, the V gene TRBV6-5; TRBD1 aligns across 8 bases. V shed 6 bases and J 7 bases; nucleotides not matched to a gene: 10. This CDR3 is built from 15 residues. Germline assignment: CDR1 MNHEY and CDR2 SVGAGI. CDR3 DNA: TGTGCCAGCAGCTTCACAGGGGGAGGTAGTGAAAAACTGTTTTTT. This translates into CASSFTGGGSEKLFF.

This clonotype was picked up one time. This chain uses TRBV5-1 with TRBJ2-5, with D perhaps TRBD1 (6 bases). Germline-derived CDR1 and CDR2 are SGHRS and YFSETQ. The CDR3 spans 14 residues. With 4 bases removed from V and 4 bases from J, the gap between germline ends came to 14 bases. DNA of the CDR3: TGCGCCAGCAGCCCCAGGGGTAGGCGAGAGACCCAGTACTTC. Translation gives CASSPRGRRETQYF. The full variable domain, completed using reference TRBV5-1 and TRBJ2-5, is KAGVTQTPRYLIKTRGQQVTLSCSPISGHRSVSWYQQTPGQGLQFLFEYFSETQRNKGNFPGRFSGRQFSNSRSEMNVSTLELGDSALYLCASSPRGRRETQYFGPGTRLLVL.

This clonotype was observed a few times. This rearrangement joins TRBV21-1 to TRBJ1-2. TRBV21-1 is labeled a pseudogene. The CDR3 is 14 amino acids. For the CDR3, the DNA is TGTGCCAGCAGCAAAGTATTTAGAAACTATGGCTACACCTTC. Protein sequence: CASSKVFRNYGYTF.